This entry lists 25 T cell receptor beta chains sequenced from one sample in a study of blood T cell repertoires in COVID-19 (dated by TCRdb to 2020 to 2021). Library method: the immunoSEQ multiplex PCR assay. TCRdb provides this immuneACCESS table in a form limited to in-frame rearrangements. Some clones are lacking; in checked studies, under half of them reflect an unresolved V gene, and why the rest are absent is not known. The table for this sample lists about 73,000 clones; about 74% of them were counted only once. The ten largest clones capture about 2.2% of the sample. The sequenced material came from peripheral blood. All receptors come from a man in his sixties or seventies with COVID-19, enrolled during active disease.

This clone came up a few times. This chain uses TRBV4-2 with TRBJ1-4, with 8 bases aligning to TRBD1. CDR3 length equals 13 residues. Germline CDR1 LGHNA, CDR2 YNFKEQ. The J segment lost 15 bases and the V segment lost 5 bases, leaving 11 bases of the junction unmatched. CDR3 loop: CASSYRRRDRMFF. In DNA form, the CDR3 reads TGTGCCAGCAGCTACAGGCGTCGGGACAGGATGTTTTTT.

The chain couples TRBV27 to TRBJ1-6, with TRBD1 identical over 9 bases. Germline loops: CDR1 MNHEY, CDR2 SMNVEV (reference sequence). This CDR3 has 21 amino acids. V trimming: 3 bases; J trimming: 0 bases; junction bases outside the gene matches: 15. CDR3 loop: CASSFFPRQGGEGSYNSPLHF. DNA of the CDR3: TGTGCCAGCAGTTTTTTTCCCAGACAGGGGGGAGAGGGCTCCTATAATTCACCCCTCCACTTT.

J is TRBJ1-1 and V is TRBV18, with a possible D match to TRBD1 (5 bases). Germline-derived CDR1 and CDR2 are KGHSH and LQKENI. There are 16 residues in the CDR3. Trimming took off 0 bases at V and 2 bases at J, with 13 bases between the two ends. CDR3 amino acids: CASSPPAPRANTEAFF. The DNA of the CDR3 is TGTGCCAGCTCACCACCGGCCCCCAGGGCAAACACTGAAGCTTTCTTT.

The genes are TRBV3-1 (or the pseudogene TRBV3-2) and TRBJ2-7; TRBD2 agrees at 10 bases. CDR3 length: 18 amino acids. After removal of 0 bases from V and 1 base from J, the junction contained 9 bases not matched to a gene. The germline gives CDR1 LGHDT, CDR2 YNNKEL (reference sequence). This CDR3 reads CASSQEGLAGVRSYEQYF. The CDR3 region has the DNA TGTGCCAGCAGCCAAGAGGGGCTAGCGGGAGTCCGGTCCTACGAGCAGTACTTC.

The chain couples TRBV2 to TRBJ2-7, with 13 bases lining up with TRBD2. The V gene's germline CDR1 is SNHLY and CDR2 FYNNEI. The CDR3 is 15 residues long. Trimming removed 7 bases from V and 5 bases from J; junction bases left unmatched: 8. CDR3 sequence: CASIHGLAGVHEQYF. The CDR3 nucleotides read TGTGCCAGCATTCACGGACTAGCGGGAGTGCACGAGCAGTACTTC.

The rearrangement uses TRBV30 and TRBJ1-1; weak D call: TRBD1 (6 bases). This CDR3 region has 13 residues. CDR1 is GTSNPN, CDR2 SVGIG, per germline (reference sequence). Trimming stripped 4 bases from V and 1 base from J, with 10 bases between. The CDR3, as DNA: TGTGCCTGGAATATGGACAGGAACACTGAAGCTTTCTTT. It is translated as CAWNMDRNTEAFF.

This sequence joins TRBV18 and TRBJ2-1, with D possibly matching TRBD1 (5 bases). CDR3 length equals 12 residues. Per the germline V gene, CDR1 is KGHSH and CDR2 is LQKENI. V dropped 3 bases and J dropped 7 bases, with 7 bases sitting between them. The CDR3 loop reads CASSPRTNEQFF. The CDR3 DNA follows: TGTGCCAGCTCACCTCGGACAAATGAGCAGTTCTTC.

The rearrangement joins TRBV11-1 to TRBJ2-7; weak D call: TRBD1 (5 bases). CDR1 and CDR2 from the germline V gene are SGHAT and FQDESV (reference sequence). Trimming cost V 7 bases and J 6 bases, with 13 bases left between them. The CDR3 is 12 amino acids. CDR3: CASTTGWGEQYF. DNA of the CDR3: TGTGCCAGCACCACAGGTTGGGGCGAGCAGTACTTC.

The J gene is TRBJ1-1, the V gene TRBV10-3; D might be TRBD1 (6 bases). In germline, CDR1 is ENHRY, CDR2 SYGVKD. The CDR3 is 12 amino acids. Trimming shortened V by 6 bases and J by 10 bases, and 15 bases separated the two germline ends. The DNA for the CDR3 is TGTGCCATCAGCCGGGCCGGGGACACAGCTTTCTTT. This encodes CAISRAGDTAFF.

This clone was seen only a few times. The gene calls are TRBV29-1 and TRBJ1-6; the D gene is possibly TRBD1 (5 bases). V dropped 4 bases and J dropped 10 bases, with 11 bases sitting between them. Per the germline V gene, CDR1 is SQVTM and CDR2 is ANQGSEA. The CDR3 contains 12 residues. As DNA, the CDR3 is TGCAGCGTTGGACTGCCAGGGTCACCCCTCCACTTT. The encoded protein is CSVGLPGSPLHF.

To note about this clone: The final CDR3 position lacks the conserved phenylalanine or tryptophan, pointing to a likely read error. The DNA is left out, because the CDR3 cannot be placed on it with certainty; the CDR3 is given as TCRdb lists it. The V gene is TRBV6-2 or TRBV6-3, the J gene TRBJ1-2; the table's D call TRBD1 went unverified against the DNA. The CDR3 spans 12 residues, counting both ends. CDR1 MNHEY and CDR2 SVGEGT come from the germline V gene. CDR3: CASSYSTGPRGI.

The rearrangement uses TRBV5-5 and TRBJ2-2; the match to TRBD2 covers 8 bases. The CDR3 length is 13 residues. V gave up 4 bases and J gave up 7 bases; unmatched junction bases: 3. Looked up from germline, CDR1 is SGHKS and CDR2 is YYEKEE (reference sequence). The CDR3 nucleotides read TGTGCCAGCAGCCGACTAGCGAGCGGGGAGCTGTTTTTT. Residues: CASSRLASGELFF.

This clone was found once. The chain couples TRBV6-6 to TRBJ1-1; D is ambiguous. V was trimmed by 8 bases and J by 5 bases, leaving 15 bases between them. The CDR3 spans 13 residues. Germline V gene sequence: CDR1 MNHNY, CDR2 SVGAGI (reference sequence). The CDR3 DNA reads TGTGCCAGCGGAGTTACCCCTGGGACTGAAGCTTTCTTT. This encodes CASGVTPGTEAFF.

The gene calls are TRBV9 and TRBJ2-1, with TRBD2 identical over 7 bases. The germline CDR1 and CDR2 sequences are SGDLS and YYNGEE. CDR3 length equals 17 residues. V lost 4 bases to trimming and J lost 2 bases; unmatched junction nucleotides: 12. The CDR3, as DNA: TGTGCCAGCAGCCGGGAATGGGGGAGCGGGACCTACAATGAGCAGTTCTTC. Its translation: CASSREWGSGTYNEQFF. The entire variable domain, with the rest obtained from reference TRBV9 and TRBJ2-1, is as follows: DSGVTQTPKHLITATGQRVTLRCSPRSGDLSVYWYQQSLDQGLQFLIQYYNGEERAKGNILERFSAQQFPDLHSELNLSSLELGDSALYFCASSREWGSGTYNEQFFGPGTRLTVL.

The chain employs TRBV7-3 and TRBJ2-1; D possibly corresponds to TRBD1 (6 bases). Per germline, CDR1 SGHTA and CDR2 FQGTGA. Trimming removed 5 bases at V and 10 bases at J, with 12 bases between. This CDR3 contains 12 residues. The CDR3: CASSPGTPEQFF. The CDR3 DNA is TGTGCCAGCAGCCCCGGGACACCAGAGCAGTTCTTC.

The V gene is TRBV24-1, the J gene TRBJ2-5, with D possibly being TRBD1 (5 bases). V dropped 9 bases and J dropped 2 bases, with 15 bases sitting between them. The CDR3 consists of 14 residues. Germline assignment: CDR1 KGHDR and CDR2 SFDVKD. The CDR3 DNA is TGTGCCACCCAAACTGGGGCAGGGCAAGAGACCCAGTACTTC. The encoded protein is CATQTGAGQETQYF.

This sequence joins TRBV12-3 or TRBV12-4 and TRBJ2-2; 9 bases match TRBD1. With 6 bases clipped from V and 10 bases from J, the junction kept 3 bases outside the gene matches. CDR3 length: 12 residues. CDR3 coding DNA: TGTGCCAGCAGGAGGACAGGGGAGGAGCTGTTTTTT. Amino acids: CASRRTGEELFF.

The chain carries TRBV28 and TRBJ1-1; TRBD1 might be the D (6 bases). This CDR3 has 14 residues. V was shortened by 7 bases and J by 5 bases, with 17 bases between the two germline ends. Germline CDR1 is MDHEN and CDR2 is SYDVKM. The CDR3 protein is CASTRGRQGTEAFF. Written as DNA, the CDR3 is TGTGCCAGCACCAGGGGACGGCAAGGGACTGAAGCTTTCTTT.

This chain connects TRBV5-1 to TRBJ2-5, with a possible D match to TRBD2 (6 bases). CDR3 length equals 14 residues. Trimming stripped 0 bases from V and 5 bases from J, with 11 bases between. Germline V CDR1 and CDR2: SGHRS, YFSETQ. Here the CDR3 DNA reads TGCGCCAGCAGCTTGGTAGGAGGGGAGGAGACCCAGTACTTC. Translating gives CASSLVGGEETQYF.

The gene calls are TRBV7-2 and TRBJ2-2; 7 nucleotides line up with TRBD1. The CDR3 length is 16 residues. V was clipped by 3 bases and J by 0 bases; unmatched bases: 4. Germline CDR1 is SGHTA and CDR2 is FQGNSA. The chain's CDR3 is CASSLTGLTNTGELFF. In DNA, the CDR3 is TGTGCCAGCAGCTTGACAGGGTTAACGAACACCGGGGAGCTGTTTTTT.

The V gene is TRBV11-3, the J gene TRBJ2-6, with TRBD2 matching over 8 bases. The V segment lost 6 bases and the J segment 8 bases; nucleotides outside the gene matches: 12. The CDR3 covers 16 residues. The germline CDR1 and CDR2 sequences are SGHNT and YENEEA. CDR3 in amino acids: CASSPGTGTSPNVLTF. The CDR3 DNA is TGTGCCAGCAGTCCGGGCACGGGGACTAGTCCCAACGTCCTGACTTTC. Drawing the rest from reference TRBV11-3 and TRBJ2-6, the complete variable domain is EAGVVQSPRYKIIEKKQPVAFWCNPISGHNTLYWYLQNLGQGPELLIRYENEEAVDDSQLPKDRFSAERLKGVDSTLKIQPAELGDSAVYLCASSPGTGTSPNVLTFGAGSRLTVL.

The chain links TRBV25-1 to TRBJ1-6, with a possible D match to TRBD1 (5 bases). Germline lookup yields CDR1 MGHDK and CDR2 SYGVNS. Trimming took off 3 bases at V and 10 bases at J, with 13 bases between the two ends. This CDR3 contains 14 residues. CDR3 protein: CASSEGGSQSPLHF. CDR3 DNA sequence: TGTGCCAGCAGTGAGGGGGGATCGCAGTCACCCCTCCACTTT. Combining the CDR3 with reference TRBV25-1 and TRBJ1-6 gives the whole variable domain EADIYQTPRYLVIGTGKKITLECSQTMGHDKMYWYQQDPGMELHLIHYSYGVNSTEKGDLSSESTVSRIRTEHFPLTLESARPSHTSQYLCASSEGGSQSPLHFGNGTRLTVT.

V is TRBV29-1 and J is TRBJ1-2, with a possible D match to TRBD1 (5 bases). Trimming shortened V by 7 bases and J by 5 bases, and 17 bases separated the two germline ends. Germline-derived CDR1 and CDR2 are SQVTM and ANQGSEA. The CDR3 runs 13 residues. CDR3 DNA sequence: TGCAGCGCTAAGTCCGGGCCAGGGTATGGCTACACCTTC. Translated, it gives CSAKSGPGYGYTF.

This sequence joins TRBV6-5 and TRBJ1-4; 7 bases align to TRBD1. Trimming cost V 5 bases and J 5 bases; bases outside gene matches: 8. The V gene's germline CDR1 is MNHEY and CDR2 SVGAGI. The CDR3 has 15 residues. The CDR3 DNA follows: TGTGCCAGCAGTCCATCGACAGGGTGGAATGAAAAACTGTTTTTT. Its translation is CASSPSTGWNEKLFF.

This clone was counted a single time. The chain employs TRBV12-3 or TRBV12-4 and TRBJ1-4, with D possibly matching TRBD1 (5 bases). This CDR3 has 12 residues. Trimming removed 5 bases at V and 10 bases at J, with 11 bases between. CDR3 amino acids: CASSRRVGKLFF. The CDR3 coding sequence is TGTGCCAGCAGTCGCAGGGTGGGAAAACTGTTTTTT.